Sequencing of this T cell receptor beta chain was carried out in a study of blood T cells in healthy people across ages (dated by TCRdb to the mid-2010s). For the study in its entirety: In model experiments, template switching captured about one uniquely barcoded TCR beta cDNA molecule for every two T cells. Age-related changes in TCR beta repertoire diversity were measured in the study by deep sequencing normalized with unique cDNA molecular identifiers. The donors were divided into four age groups: young (average approximately 16 years), middle-aged (under 40), aged (around 67) and long-lived (about 84). To avoid experimental bias, donors of different ages were randomly spread across the sequencing lanes. Two additional independent replicas of 1 million unique cDNA reads from the same blood draw were analyzed for two donors (one aged 18 to 29 and one aged 80 or older).

The library relied on 5' RACE. Sequencing was carried out with an Illumina HiSeq 2500. A second about 6 to 11 cycle PCR used a sample-barcoded 5' primer and a J-beta primer mix. A template-switch 5' adaptor carrying 12 random nucleotides introduced a unique molecular identifier onto each TCR beta cDNA molecule. Each sample yielded at least 2.5 million CDR3-containing paired-end reads. First-strand cDNA synthesis was performed from all RNA using the Mint cDNA synthesis kit, with priming by a TRBC-specific oligonucleotide. After uracil-DNA glycosylase treatment, a first 18-cycle PCR used universal primers M1SS and BC2_uni_R on all cDNA. The original methods were these. Each sample was normalized by randomly selecting 1 million high-quality reads, each carrying a distinct molecular identifier. Instead of being binned into consensus sequences, reads with shared molecular identifiers were discarded. MiTCR, with a Q25 quality threshold and the strictest error-elimination algorithm, was used for CDR3 identification, clonotype clustering and error correction. Lower-bound total TCR beta diversity was estimated with a nonparametric unseen species model using Euler transformation. Using fastp at Q25 and MiXCR, TCRdb reprocessed the public reads and kept productive beta chains. For every CDR3 protein sequence, its rows merge into one entry that carries the most common genes and DNA. The V and J calls shown here were made by TCRdb, not taken from the authors' results. Across this sample there are approximately 900,000 distinct CDR3 sequences, with around 49% seen only once. 13% of the sample is in the top ten clones.

The paper's findings and limits, for the study overall: There was a strong correlation between observed TCR beta diversity and the percentage of naive T cells measured by flow cytometry. Because the CMV infection status of the donors was unknown, age-related changes in expanded clonotypes may potentially have been confounded. Conclusive comparison of naive and antigen-experienced compartments was prevented by the profiling of bulk unsorted PBMCs. Estimates of total diversity from one million sequenced T cells were regarded as lower bounds and underestimates. Compared with the aged group, the long-lived group had more naive CD4+ T cells, fewer expanded clones and increased TCR diversity, a pattern suggesting age selection. As age increased, observed TCR beta diversity per million T cells dropped in a roughly linear way, and a significant reduction was already evident by age about 36.

Comments on this clonotype: Its antigen has not been determined. No much larger clonotype is one base removed from it; base qualities were not supplied.

Systemically healthy Caucasian individuals from Russia, some 36 in total and aged roughly 6 to 100 years, were included as donors. Each donor gave about 9.2 milliliters of peripheral blood, drawn into EDTA-treated Vacutainer tubes. Ficoll-Paque density-gradient centrifugation was used to isolate PBMCs, with at least 6 million per sample. Trizol reagent was used to extract total RNA from PBMCs, with at least 5.5 micrograms per sample. The percentages of naive CD45RAhigh/CD27high T cells were determined by flow cytometry on a PBMC aliquot from every donor. This TCR was recovered from a man aged 25-45 years in good health. The sample comprised blood.

The CDR3 reads as follows: CVSRFGGTNQPQHF. The DNA sequence is as follows: TGTGTATCGAGGTTTGGGGGCACAAATCAGCCCCAGCATTTT. The chain joins TRBV6-2 or TRBV6-3 to TRBJ1-5; 6 matching bases give a weak D call of TRBD1. As encoded in the germline V gene, CDR1 is MNHEY while CDR2 is SVGEGT. The CDR3 runs 14 amino acids, cysteine and phenylalanine included. The CDR3 DNA has 42 bases and is translated from base 1.